Listed below are T cell receptor beta chains from one sample, sequenced in a study of shared clonotypes between healthy human individuals. The assay was immunoSEQ multiplex PCR, and TCRdb's table has in-frame clones only and misses some. The sample records about 520,000 clones, about 84% being singletons. The sequenced sample consisted of PBMCs. Source of these receptors: a woman aged 40 to 50 in good health. Some clones in this sample may be carry-over from other donors' samples. CDR3s leave out the opening cysteine and the closing phenylalanine or tryptophan. A D gene is named only where the DNA matches it firmly.

TRBV6-1,TRBD1,TRBJ1-2,ASRRGQGPYGYT
TRBV4-2,.,TRBJ1-3,ASSQEPGWNSGNTIY
TRBV11-2,TRBD1,TRBJ2-7,ASSLGQGVNEQY
TRBV15,TRBD1,TRBJ2-7,ATSRDRDSRFYEQY
TRBV28,TRBD1,TRBJ1-5,ASSVDRGRRQPQH
TRBV4-3,TRBD2,TRBJ2-1,ASSQDSAGVNEQF
TRBV4-2,.,TRBJ2-7,ASSQESNSALYEQY
TRBV6-4,TRBD2,TRBJ2-2,ASKSGTSETGELF
TRBV5-1,TRBD2,TRBJ2-5,ASSVLAGVGATQY
TRBV6-6,.,TRBJ1-4,ASSYGGAGPNEKLF
TRBV15,.,TRBJ2-4,ATSRARTKNIQY
TRBV7-8,.,TRBJ2-6,ASSFPGRNADSGANVLT
TRBV5-1,TRBD1,TRBJ1-2,ASSLGTGYDGYT
TRBV7-3,.,TRBJ2-1,ASSLKLDDNEQF
TRBV28,TRBD1,TRBJ2-4,ASRPTGTGLNIQY
TRBV7-9,.,TRBJ2-1,AIGFWSQEQF
TRBV5-1,.,TRBJ1-5,ASSLTVNQPQH
TRBV7-8,TRBD2,TRBJ2-7,ASSLFGTSEPYEQY
TRBV6-1,.,TRBJ2-7,ASNVHFSVPYEQY
TRBV14,TRBD2,TRBJ2-7,ASSLGLAGYEQY
TRBV19,.,TRBJ1-5,ASTIQGINQPQH
TRBV25-1,TRBD2,TRBJ2-1,ASSEPGLANEQF
TRBV19,.,TRBJ2-5,ASSTPGTGRETQY
TRBV5-5,.,TRBJ2-5,ASRELRPGPETQY
TRBV7-9,TRBD2,TRBJ2-5,ASTILAGGGETQY
TRBV28,.,TRBJ1-2,ASSFREGYGYT
TRBV27,.,TRBJ2-6,ASSSHRAGANVLT
TRBV4-2,TRBD1,TRBJ2-2,ASREVGGKNTGELF
TRBV5-1,.,TRBJ2-5,ASSGAGKETQY
TRBV5-1,TRBD1,TRBJ1-2,ASSFGAGGGNYGYT
TRBV10-3,TRBD2,TRBJ2-2,AISDPSGSGTGELF
TRBV28,TRBD2,TRBJ2-7,ASSYPGGGPYEQY
TRBV7-2,.,TRBJ1-1,ASSLRQTNTEAF
TRBV5-6,.,TRBJ1-2,ASSLVGAVHGYT
TRBV11-1,.,TRBJ2-3,ASSPGSAGTQY